The entry below describes one T cell receptor beta chain. These data come from a study of blood T cell repertoires in COVID-19. The ends lost 8 bases at V and 0 bases at J; junction bases unmatched: 4. CDR3 size: 13 residues. The germline V gene has CDR1 MNHEY and CDR2 SVGAGI. The data were produced by immunoSEQ multiplex PCR, yet TCRdb's version contains in-frame clones alone and is incomplete. The sample holds about 100,000 clones, 60% to 80% seen once. Sequencing was done on a sample of peripheral blood. The TCR was taken from a man in his 60s with active or convalescent COVID-19. The V call is TRBV6-5, the J call TRBJ2-7; TRBD2 matches at 7 bases. CDR3 sequence reads: CASQRGVSYEQYF. The DNA for the CDR3 is TGTGCCAGCCAGCGGGGTGTCTCCTACGAGCAGTACTTC.